The rows below give T cell receptor beta chains drawn from one sample of a study of human T cells and chemical hapten exposure. One entry per CDR3 protein, called by TCRdb with MiXCR from the RACE reads. Seen here are about 120,000 distinct CDR3 sequences, about 13% observed once, and the top ten hold 0.7% to 0.95%. The source material was whole blood, sampled in connection with sensitization to the hapten diphenylcyclopropenone (DPC). The receptors derive from a young man with alopecia areata. Some clones in this sample may be carry-over from other donors' samples. Both conserved end residues are part of each CDR3. The order of the fields is clone size, J gene, V gene, D gene, CDR3 protein, CDR3 DNA. D genes are given only for firm matches. Expanded clones get a size class; other rows say once, few or many, or leave the size out.

abundance: .
j_gene: TRBJ1-1
v_gene: TRBV20-1
d_gene: .
CDR3aa: CSAPRNTEAFF
CDR3nt: TGCAGTGCTCCACGGAACACTGAAGCTTTCTTT

abundance: .
j_gene: TRBJ2-2
v_gene: TRBV12-3/TRBV12-4
d_gene: TRBD1
CDR3aa: CASSPGGAVTGELFF
CDR3nt: TGTGCCAGCAGCCCAGGGGGCGCGGTCACCGGGGAGCTGTTTTTT

abundance: many
j_gene: TRBJ1-1
v_gene: TRBV6-5
d_gene: .
CDR3aa: CATISSRGTEAFF
CDR3nt: TGTGCCACCATCTCCTCGCGGGGCACTGAAGCTTTCTTT

abundance: few
j_gene: TRBJ1-6
v_gene: TRBV5-1
d_gene: TRBD1
CDR3aa: CASRETGVNSPLHF
CDR3nt: TGCGCCAGCAGAGAGACAGGGGTTAATTCACCCCTCCACTTT

abundance: .
j_gene: TRBJ1-2
v_gene: TRBV11-2
d_gene: .
CDR3aa: CASSIKRDWYLYGYTF
CDR3nt: TGTGCCAGCAGCATAAAAAGGGACTGGTATCTCTATGGCTACACCTTC

abundance: .
j_gene: TRBJ1-5
v_gene: TRBV28
d_gene: TRBD1
CDR3aa: CASSDRGHQPQHF
CDR3nt: TGTGCCAGCAGCGACAGGGGCCATCAGCCCCAGCATTTT

abundance: few
j_gene: TRBJ2-2
v_gene: TRBV7-9
d_gene: .
CDR3aa: CASPRRRALTGELFF
CDR3nt: TGTGCCAGCCCGCGGCGCAGGGCCCTCACCGGGGAGCTGTTTTTT

abundance: .
j_gene: TRBJ1-4
v_gene: TRBV29-1
d_gene: .
CDR3aa: CSVDGPAIEKLFF
CDR3nt: TGCAGCGTTGACGGGCCAGCGATTGAAAAACTGTTTTTT

abundance: .
j_gene: TRBJ1-4
v_gene: TRBV9
d_gene: .
CDR3aa: CASSVAPEPNEKLFF
CDR3nt: TGTGCCAGCAGCGTAGCGCCAGAACCTAATGAAAAACTGTTTTTT

abundance: few
j_gene: TRBJ2-7
v_gene: TRBV19
d_gene: .
CDR3aa: CASSRNLNQGVYEQYF
CDR3nt: TGTGCCAGTAGTCGAAATCTGAACCAGGGAGTATACGAGCAGTACTTC

abundance: .
j_gene: TRBJ2-7
v_gene: TRBV18
d_gene: .
CDR3aa: CASSPYLDSYEQYF
CDR3nt: TGTGCCAGCTCACCTTACCTAGACTCCTACGAGCAGTACTTC

abundance: few
j_gene: TRBJ2-2
v_gene: TRBV19
d_gene: .
CDR3aa: CASSPLMRSWNTGELFF
CDR3nt: TGTGCCAGTAGCCCGCTGATGCGGAGTTGGAACACCGGGGAGCTGTTTTTT

abundance: few
j_gene: TRBJ2-6
v_gene: TRBV7-6
d_gene: .
CDR3aa: CASSNPLQAWANVLTF
CDR3nt: TGTGCCAGCAGCAATCCGTTGCAGGCCTGGGCCAACGTCCTGACTTTC

abundance: few
j_gene: TRBJ1-3
v_gene: TRBV4-1
d_gene: .
CDR3aa: CASSQASRTSGNTIYF
CDR3nt: TGCGCCAGCAGCCAAGCGAGCCGGACCTCTGGAAACACCATATATTTT

abundance: few
j_gene: TRBJ2-3
v_gene: TRBV4-3
d_gene: .
CDR3aa: CASSQDRGEATDTQYF
CDR3nt: TGCGCCAGCAGCCAAGATCGAGGGGAGGCCACAGATACGCAGTATTTT

abundance: .
j_gene: TRBJ2-5
v_gene: TRBV7-8
d_gene: .
CDR3aa: CASSFRQGSVQYF
CDR3nt: TGTGCCAGCAGCTTTCGTCAGGGAAGTGTCCAGTACTTC

abundance: many
j_gene: TRBJ1-1
v_gene: TRBV7-9
d_gene: .
CDR3aa: CASSFGDRNTEAFF
CDR3nt: TGTGCCAGCAGCTTCGGTGACAGAAACACTGAAGCTTTCTTT

abundance: many
j_gene: TRBJ2-1
v_gene: TRBV7-3
d_gene: TRBD2
CDR3aa: CASSPAGGPGNEQFF
CDR3nt: TGTGCCAGCAGCCCAGCGGGGGGGCCGGGGAATGAGCAGTTCTTC

abundance: .
j_gene: TRBJ1-2
v_gene: TRBV4-1
d_gene: TRBD1
CDR3aa: CASSQVEAGGRGYTF
CDR3nt: TGCGCCAGCAGCCAAGTAGAGGCAGGGGGCAGAGGCTACACCTTC

abundance: .
j_gene: TRBJ1-1
v_gene: TRBV28
d_gene: .
CDR3aa: CASSLWDNIDTEAFF
CDR3nt: TGTGCCAGCAGTTTATGGGACAATATTGACACTGAAGCTTTCTTT

abundance: .
j_gene: TRBJ1-1
v_gene: TRBV28
d_gene: .
CDR3aa: CASSLRERAEAFF
CDR3nt: TGTGCCAGCAGTTTACGGGAAAGGGCTGAAGCTTTCTTT

abundance: .
j_gene: TRBJ2-3
v_gene: TRBV2
d_gene: TRBD2
CDR3aa: CASRESGGRIDTQYF
CDR3nt: TGTGCCAGCAGGGAAAGCGGGGGGCGGATAGATACGCAGTATTTT

abundance: many
j_gene: TRBJ2-6
v_gene: TRBV6-4
d_gene: .
CDR3aa: CASSEAVSGANVLTF
CDR3nt: TGTGCCAGCAGTGAAGCCGTCTCTGGGGCCAACGTCCTGACTTTC

abundance: .
j_gene: TRBJ1-6
v_gene: TRBV27
d_gene: .
CDR3aa: CASSLLGVSSYNSPLHF
CDR3nt: TGTGCCAGCAGTTTATTGGGCGTGAGCTCCTATAATTCACCCCTCCACTTT

abundance: .
j_gene: TRBJ1-2
v_gene: TRBV12-3/TRBV12-4
d_gene: .
CDR3aa: CASSLEGIRGYTF
CDR3nt: TGTGCCAGCAGTTTAGAAGGGATACGAGGCTACACCTTC

abundance: many
j_gene: TRBJ2-7
v_gene: TRBV12-3/TRBV12-4
d_gene: .
CDR3aa: CASRDLKGPNEQYF
CDR3nt: TGTGCCAGCAGAGACCTAAAGGGGCCCAACGAGCAGTACTTC

abundance: .
j_gene: TRBJ2-5
v_gene: TRBV2
d_gene: .
CDR3aa: CASSADSAQETQYF
CDR3nt: TGTGCCAGCAGCGCCGACTCGGCACAAGAGACCCAGTACTTC

abundance: .
j_gene: TRBJ1-2
v_gene: TRBV7-9
d_gene: .
CDR3aa: CASSLVGGSYGYTF
CDR3nt: TGTGCCAGCAGCTTGGTTGGGGGATCCTATGGCTACACCTTC

abundance: .
j_gene: TRBJ2-1
v_gene: TRBV27
d_gene: .
CDR3aa: CASSLWGNEQFF
CDR3nt: TGTGCCAGCAGTTTATGGGGCAATGAGCAGTTCTTC

abundance: .
j_gene: TRBJ2-3
v_gene: TRBV10-3
d_gene: TRBD1
CDR3aa: CAISAQGTGTDTQYF
CDR3nt: TGTGCCATCAGTGCACAGGGGACCGGCACAGATACGCAGTATTTT

abundance: few
j_gene: TRBJ2-7
v_gene: TRBV29-1
d_gene: TRBD2
CDR3aa: CSVVQLAGEIEQYF
CDR3nt: TGCAGCGTAGTCCAACTAGCGGGGGAAATCGAGCAGTACTTC

abundance: few
j_gene: TRBJ1-3
v_gene: TRBV18
d_gene: .
CDR3aa: CASSPPKFSGNTIYF
CDR3nt: TGTGCCAGCTCACCGCCTAAGTTCTCTGGAAACACCATATATTTT

abundance: many
j_gene: TRBJ2-3
v_gene: TRBV20-1
d_gene: .
CDR3aa: CSAARGGGSTDTQYF
CDR3nt: TGCAGTGCCGCGAGGGGAGGGGGCAGCACAGATACGCAGTATTTT

abundance: .
j_gene: TRBJ2-3
v_gene: TRBV6-6
d_gene: .
CDR3aa: CASIKGRYSGDTQYF
CDR3nt: TGTGCCAGCATCAAGGGACGTTACTCCGGGGATACGCAGTATTTT

abundance: few
j_gene: TRBJ1-1
v_gene: TRBV27
d_gene: .
CDR3aa: CASSLQGRTEAFF
CDR3nt: TGTGCCAGCAGTTTACAGGGTCGCACTGAAGCTTTCTTT

abundance: many
j_gene: TRBJ1-2
v_gene: TRBV7-9
d_gene: TRBD1
CDR3aa: CASSYSTGGGYGYTF
CDR3nt: TGTGCCAGCAGCTACTCAACAGGGGGCGGCTATGGCTACACCTTC

abundance: few
j_gene: TRBJ2-1
v_gene: TRBV7-3
d_gene: .
CDR3aa: CASSLGESSYNEQFF
CDR3nt: TGTGCCAGCAGCTTAGGGGAGAGCTCCTACAATGAGCAGTTCTTC

abundance: .
j_gene: TRBJ2-3
v_gene: TRBV3-1
d_gene: .
CDR3aa: CASGEGTDTQYF
CDR3nt: TGTGCCAGCGGGGAGGGCACAGATACGCAGTATTTT

abundance: many
j_gene: TRBJ1-1
v_gene: TRBV29-1
d_gene: .
CDR3aa: CSVAGTLTEAFF
CDR3nt: TGCAGCGTAGCCGGGACGCTCACTGAAGCTTTCTTT

abundance: .
j_gene: TRBJ1-2
v_gene: TRBV12-3/TRBV12-4
d_gene: .
CDR3aa: CASSLAHRGLGYTF
CDR3nt: TGTGCCAGCAGTTTAGCCCATCGGGGGCTGGGCTACACCTTC